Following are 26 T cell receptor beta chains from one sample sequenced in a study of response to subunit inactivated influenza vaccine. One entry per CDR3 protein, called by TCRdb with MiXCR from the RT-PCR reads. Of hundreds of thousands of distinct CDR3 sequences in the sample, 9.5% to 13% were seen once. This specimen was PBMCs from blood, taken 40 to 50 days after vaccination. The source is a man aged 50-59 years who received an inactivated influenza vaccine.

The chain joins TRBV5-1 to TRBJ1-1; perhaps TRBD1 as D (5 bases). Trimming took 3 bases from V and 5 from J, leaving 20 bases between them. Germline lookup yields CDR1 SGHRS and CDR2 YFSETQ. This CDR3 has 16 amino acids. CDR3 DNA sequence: TGCGCCAGCAGCTCAAAAATGGACACCGATTTGACTGAAGCTTTCTTT. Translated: CASSSKMDTDLTEAFF.

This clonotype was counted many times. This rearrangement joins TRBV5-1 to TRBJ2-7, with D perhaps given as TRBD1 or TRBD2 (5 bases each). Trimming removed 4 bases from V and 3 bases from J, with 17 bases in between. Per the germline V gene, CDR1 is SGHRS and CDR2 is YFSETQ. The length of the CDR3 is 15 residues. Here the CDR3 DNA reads TGCGCCAGCAGCGCCGGGACCGCAGCGGTCTACGAGCAGTACTTC. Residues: CASSAGTAAVYEQYF.

The DNA for the CDR3 is TGTGCCAGCAGCTTCCGGACGAAGGTGAACACTGAAGCTTTCTTT. Translating it yields CASSFRTKVNTEAFF. The V gene is TRBV11-2, the J gene TRBJ1-1; D gene unclear. V was trimmed by 3 bases and J by 0 bases, leaving 11 bases between them. CDR3 size: 15 residues. CDR1 SGHAT and CDR2 FQNNGV come from the germline V gene.

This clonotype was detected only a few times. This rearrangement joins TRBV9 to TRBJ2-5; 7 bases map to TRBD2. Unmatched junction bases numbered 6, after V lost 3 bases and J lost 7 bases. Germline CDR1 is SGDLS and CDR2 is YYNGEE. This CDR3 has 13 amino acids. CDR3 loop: CASSGNGGLTQYF. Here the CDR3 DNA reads TGTGCCAGCAGCGGAAACGGGGGGTTGACCCAGTACTTC.

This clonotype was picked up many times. CDR3 sequence: CASSLLAETYNEQFF. CDR3 in DNA: TGTGCCAGCAGTTTACTAGCGGAGACTTACAATGAGCAGTTCTTC. The rearrangement uses TRBV27 and TRBJ2-1, with TRBD2 identical over 7 bases. The CDR3 runs to 15 residues. CDR1 and CDR2 from the germline V gene are MNHEY and SMNVEV (reference sequence). The V segment lost 2 bases and the J segment 4 bases; nucleotides outside the gene matches: 5.

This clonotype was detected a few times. CDR3 DNA: TGTGCCAGCAGCCTCTCCCGCGGGGTCGGGCAGCCCCAGCATTTT. Translated: CASSLSRGVGQPQHF. The rearrangement links TRBV7-2 to TRBJ1-5; D gene unclear. The CDR3 is made up of 15 amino acids. Trimming removed 5 bases at V and 7 bases at J, with 18 bases between. Germline assignment: CDR1 SGHTA and CDR2 FQGNSA. Full variable domain (outside the CDR3, taken from reference TRBV7-2 and TRBJ1-5): GAGVSQSPSNKVTEKGKDVELRCDPISGHTALYWYRQSLGQGLEFLIYFQGNSAPDKSGLPSDRFSAERTGGSVSTLTIQRTQQEDSAVYLCASSLSRGVGQPQHFGDGTRLSIL.

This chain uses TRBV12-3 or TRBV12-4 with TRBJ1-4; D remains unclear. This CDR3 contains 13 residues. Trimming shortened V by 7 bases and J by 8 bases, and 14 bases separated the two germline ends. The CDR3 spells CASNAGVGEKLFF. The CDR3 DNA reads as TGTGCCAGCAATGCCGGGGTCGGGGAAAAACTGTTTTTT.

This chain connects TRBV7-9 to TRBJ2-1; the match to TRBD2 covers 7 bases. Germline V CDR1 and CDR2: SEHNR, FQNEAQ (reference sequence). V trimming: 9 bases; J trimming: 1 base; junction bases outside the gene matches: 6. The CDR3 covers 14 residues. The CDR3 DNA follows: TGTGCCAGTCTCCTAGCGGAATCCTACAATGAGCAGTTCTTC. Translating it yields CASLLAESYNEQFF.

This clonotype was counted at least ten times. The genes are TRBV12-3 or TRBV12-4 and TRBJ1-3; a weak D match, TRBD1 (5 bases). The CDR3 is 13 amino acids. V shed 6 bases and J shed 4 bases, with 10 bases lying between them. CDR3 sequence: CASSQGQGNTIYF. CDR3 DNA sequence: TGTGCCAGCAGCCAAGGACAAGGAAACACCATATATTTT.

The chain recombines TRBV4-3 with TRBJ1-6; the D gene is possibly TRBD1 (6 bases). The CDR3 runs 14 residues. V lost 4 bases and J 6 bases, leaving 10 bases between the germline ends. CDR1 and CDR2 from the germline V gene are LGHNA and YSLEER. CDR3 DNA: TGCGCCAGCAGCCTAGGGGGGCCTAATTCACCCCTCCACTTT. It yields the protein CASSLGGPNSPLHF.

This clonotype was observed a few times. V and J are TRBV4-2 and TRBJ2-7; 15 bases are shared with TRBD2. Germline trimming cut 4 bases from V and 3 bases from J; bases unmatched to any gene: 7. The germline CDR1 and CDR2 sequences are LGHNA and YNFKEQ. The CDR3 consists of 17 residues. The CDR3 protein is CASSRMAGLAGGYEQYF. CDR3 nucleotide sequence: TGTGCCAGCAGCCGGATGGCGGGACTAGCGGGAGGCTACGAGCAGTACTTC.

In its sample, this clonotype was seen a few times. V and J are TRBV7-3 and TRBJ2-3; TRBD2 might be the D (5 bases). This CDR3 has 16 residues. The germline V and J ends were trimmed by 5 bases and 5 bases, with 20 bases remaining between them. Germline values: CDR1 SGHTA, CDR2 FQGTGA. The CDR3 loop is CASSPRISGRQDTQYF. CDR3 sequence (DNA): TGTGCCAGCAGCCCTCGGATCAGCGGAAGACAAGATACGCAGTATTTT.

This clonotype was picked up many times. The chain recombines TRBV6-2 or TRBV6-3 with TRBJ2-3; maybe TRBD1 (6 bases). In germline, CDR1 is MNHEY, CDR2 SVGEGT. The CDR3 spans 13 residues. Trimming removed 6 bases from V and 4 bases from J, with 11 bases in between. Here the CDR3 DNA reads TGTGCCAGCAGCGGACAGCTATCAGATACGCAGTATTTT. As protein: CASSGQLSDTQYF.

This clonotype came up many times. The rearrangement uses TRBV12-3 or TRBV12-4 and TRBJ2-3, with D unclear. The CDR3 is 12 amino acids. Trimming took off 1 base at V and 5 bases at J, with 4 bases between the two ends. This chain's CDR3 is CASSLGEDTQYF. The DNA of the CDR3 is TGTGCCAGCAGTTTAGGCGAAGATACGCAGTATTTT.

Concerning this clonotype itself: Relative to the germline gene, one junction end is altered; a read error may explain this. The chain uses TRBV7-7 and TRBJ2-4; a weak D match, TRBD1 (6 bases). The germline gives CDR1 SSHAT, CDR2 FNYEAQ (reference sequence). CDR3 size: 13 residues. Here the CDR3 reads CASSLGAGDIQYF. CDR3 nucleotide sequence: TGTGCTAGCAGCTTAGGGGCAGGGGACATTCAGTACTTC.

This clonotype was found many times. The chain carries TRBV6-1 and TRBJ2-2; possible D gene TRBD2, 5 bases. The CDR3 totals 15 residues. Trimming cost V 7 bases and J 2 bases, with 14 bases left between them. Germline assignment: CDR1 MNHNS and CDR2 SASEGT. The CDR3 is CASKTAEINTGELFF. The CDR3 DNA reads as TGTGCCAGCAAAACAGCGGAGATTAACACCGGGGAGCTGTTTTTT.

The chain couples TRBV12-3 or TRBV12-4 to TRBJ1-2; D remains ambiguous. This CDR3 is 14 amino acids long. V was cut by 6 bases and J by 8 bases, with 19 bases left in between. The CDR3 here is CASRFTFRGRGYTF. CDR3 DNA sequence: TGTGCCAGCAGATTCACCTTCCGGGGTCGGGGCTACACCTTC.

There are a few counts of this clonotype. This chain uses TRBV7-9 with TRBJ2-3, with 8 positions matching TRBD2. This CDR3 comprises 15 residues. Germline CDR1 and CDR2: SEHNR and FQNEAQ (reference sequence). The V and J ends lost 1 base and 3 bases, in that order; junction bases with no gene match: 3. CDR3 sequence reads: CASSLERGRTDTQYF. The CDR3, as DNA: TGTGCCAGCAGCTTAGAGCGGGGGAGGACAGATACGCAGTATTTT.

CDR3 loop: CASSSGWNTEAFF. Here the CDR3 DNA reads TGTGCCAGCAGTTCTGGGTGGAACACTGAAGCTTTCTTT. The chain joins TRBV12-3 or TRBV12-4 to TRBJ1-1; no reliable D call. V was shortened by 4 bases and J by 1 base, with 7 bases between the two germline ends. This CDR3 contains 13 residues.

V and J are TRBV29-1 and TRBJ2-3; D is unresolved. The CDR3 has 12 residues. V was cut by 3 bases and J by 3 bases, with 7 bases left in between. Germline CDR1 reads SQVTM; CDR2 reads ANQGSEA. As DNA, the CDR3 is TGCAGCGTTGATGAGTTAACAGATACGCAGTATTTT. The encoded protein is CSVDELTDTQYF.

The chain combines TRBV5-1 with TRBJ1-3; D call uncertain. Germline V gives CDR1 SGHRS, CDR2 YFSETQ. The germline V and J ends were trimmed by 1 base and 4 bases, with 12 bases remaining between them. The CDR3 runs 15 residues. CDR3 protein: CASSLSKNWGNTIYF. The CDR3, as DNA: TGCGCCAGCAGCTTGAGCAAGAACTGGGGAAACACCATATATTTT.

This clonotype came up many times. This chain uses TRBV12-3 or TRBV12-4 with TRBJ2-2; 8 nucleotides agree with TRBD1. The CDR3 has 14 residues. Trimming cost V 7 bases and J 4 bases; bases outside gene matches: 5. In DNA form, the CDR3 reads TGTGCCAGCACCCCGGACAGGGCCACCGGGGAGCTGTTTTTT. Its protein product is CASTPDRATGELFF.

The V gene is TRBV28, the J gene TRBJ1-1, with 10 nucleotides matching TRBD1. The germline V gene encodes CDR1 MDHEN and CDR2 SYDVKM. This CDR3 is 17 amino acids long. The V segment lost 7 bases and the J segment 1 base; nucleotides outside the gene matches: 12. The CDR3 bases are TGTGCCAGCAATCTTCTCGGGACAGGGGAAAGGAACACTGAAGCTTTCTTT. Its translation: CASNLLGTGERNTEAFF.

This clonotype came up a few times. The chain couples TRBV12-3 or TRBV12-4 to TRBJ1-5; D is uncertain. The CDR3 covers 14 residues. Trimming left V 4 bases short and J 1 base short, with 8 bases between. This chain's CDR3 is CASSSDMSNQPQHF. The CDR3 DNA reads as TGTGCCAGCAGTTCAGACATGAGCAATCAGCCCCAGCATTTT.

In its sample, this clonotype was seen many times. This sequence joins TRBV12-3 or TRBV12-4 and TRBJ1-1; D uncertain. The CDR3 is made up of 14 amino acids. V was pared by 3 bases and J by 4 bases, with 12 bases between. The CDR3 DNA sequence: TGTGCCAGCAGTTTCGGGCCCTCCCGCACTGAAGCTTTCTTT. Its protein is CASSFGPSRTEAFF.

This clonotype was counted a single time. This chain's CDR3 is CASRATGGAYNTGEQYF. The CDR3 region has the DNA TGTGCCAGCAGGGCTACGGGGGGCGCGTATAATACGGGGGAGCAGTACTTC. This sequence joins TRBV12-3 or TRBV12-4 and TRBJ2-7, with D maybe TRBD2 (7 bases). Trimming cost V 6 bases and J 7 bases, with 28 bases left between them. CDR3 size: 17 residues.